This T cell receptor beta chain was obtained from a study of blood T cell repertoires in COVID-19. Overall study context: The samples span acute and convalescent COVID-19 from the United States, Italy and Spain.

J gave up 4 bases and V 7 bases, and 10 bases lay outside the gene matches. The CDR3 covers 15 residues. From germline, CDR1 is MNHEY and CDR2 SMNVEV (reference sequence). The table came from immunoSEQ multiplex PCR; TCRdb's copy has only in-frame clones and leaves some out. The sample carries about 300,000 clones, around 90% recorded once. In Seattle, patients joined the study during active infection and were tracked longitudinally. Sequenced: peripheral blood. The receptor was isolated from a woman in her fifties or sixties with COVID-19, enrolled during active disease. V is TRBV27 and J is TRBJ2-1; TRBD2 aligns across 7 bases. CDR3 amino acids: CASMLGLTFYNEQFF. For the CDR3, the DNA is TGTGCCAGCATGCTGGGACTAACCTTTTACAATGAGCAGTTCTTC.